This is a list of T cell receptor beta chains from one sample in a study of beta chain features in type 1 diabetes. Libraries were prepared by immunoSEQ multiplex PCR; TCRdb keeps only in-frame clonotypes and omits some of them. The data hold approximately 150,000 clones, with approximately 10% observed a single time. The sample was central memory CD4+ T cells from blood. The receptors were sampled from a man between 25 and 39 years old with type 1 diabetes. The CDR3 runs from the conserved cysteine through the conserved F or W.

J,V,CDR3
TRBJ1-4,TRBV29-1,CSASGVGNEKLFF
TRBJ1-2,TRBV7-9,CASSPPAAMGYGYTF
TRBJ2-7,TRBV7-2,CASSPHRGSYEQYF
TRBJ2-7,TRBV9,CASSGYSGASAEQYF
TRBJ1-4,TRBV2,CASSESVKLFF
TRBJ2-2,TRBV5-1,CASSLTTGTNTGELFF
TRBJ2-7,TRBV18,CASSPPLAGGSYEQYF
TRBJ2-2,TRBV28,CASRPGQSTGELFF
TRBJ2-5,TRBV11-2,CASSLRVGSQETQYF
TRBJ2-7,TRBV2,CASKMGALDGYEQYF
TRBJ1-2,TRBV2,CAGGGNYGYTF
TRBJ2-2,TRBV7-8,CASSLLGGVANTGELFF
NA,TRBV9,CASSVEPGRSYEQYF
TRBJ1-1,TRBV6-1,CASKRHLNLGTEAFF
TRBJ2-2,TRBV7-8,CASSLSRDRVWAGELFF